The 5 T cell receptor beta chains below come from one sample, sequenced in a study of blood T cell repertoires in COVID-19. TCRdb keeps only in-frame clones here, not all; method: immunoSEQ multiplex PCR. The data show approximately 200,000 clones, 75% to 90% seen once. Sequencing used PBMCs or T cells enriched from blood (not recorded which). Source of these receptors: a woman aged 25-40 years who had recovered from COVID-19.

This clone showed up just once. This chain connects TRBV5-4 to TRBJ2-5; 7 positions match TRBD1. J lost 5 bases, V lost 2 bases, and 9 bases had no gene match. The CDR3 spans 15 residues. Germline V gene data show CDR1 as SGHNT and CDR2 as YYREEE (reference sequence). The CDR3 region is CASSFGDTGEETQYF. The CDR3 DNA reads as TGTGCCAGCAGCTTCGGGGACACAGGGGAGGAGACCCAGTACTTC. The whole variable domain, filled in from reference TRBV5-4 and TRBJ2-5, reads ETGVTQSPTHLIKTRGQQVTLRCSSQSGHNTVSWYQQALGQGPQFIFQYYREEENGRGNFPPRFSGLQFPNYSSELNVNALELDDSALYLCASSFGDTGEETQYFGPGTRLLVL.

V and J are TRBV3-1 (or the pseudogene TRBV3-2) and TRBJ1-4, with D unclear. The CDR3 has 15 amino acids. The ends were cut back, 5 bases at V and 0 bases at J, with 10 bases in the middle. CDR1 is LGHDT, CDR2 YNNKEL, per germline (reference sequence). The CDR3 sequence is CASSERSATNEKLFF. As DNA, the CDR3 is TGTGCCAGCAGCGAAAGAAGCGCAACTAATGAAAAACTGTTTTTT.

J is TRBJ2-7 and V is TRBV28, with 10 bases fitting TRBD2. Germline CDR1 reads MDHEN; CDR2 reads SYDVKM. Losses at the gene ends were 5 bases for V and 3 bases for J; bases not matched to a gene: 7. The CDR3 has 15 residues. This CDR3 reads CASSRAGGPFYEQYF. Here the CDR3 DNA reads TGTGCCAGCAGTCGAGCGGGAGGGCCCTTCTACGAGCAGTACTTC.

This chain joins TRBV29-1 and TRBJ2-7; 8 bases agree with TRBD1. Trimming cost V 6 bases and J 6 bases; bases outside gene matches: 10. There are 13 residues in the CDR3. Germline loops: CDR1 SQVTM, CDR2 ANQGSEA. CDR3 loop: CSVIWTGLVEQYF. The CDR3 DNA sequence: TGCAGCGTGATCTGGACAGGGTTGGTCGAGCAGTACTTC.

The chain uses TRBV23-1 and TRBJ2-2; a weak D match, TRBD1 (6 bases). TRBV23-1 is assigned to the ORF class and has an uncertain function. Trimming removed 6 bases from V and 4 bases from J, with 15 bases in between. This CDR3 has 15 residues. This chain's CDR3 is CASREQGISTGELFF. CDR3 coding DNA: TGCGCCAGCAGGGAACAGGGTATTAGCACCGGGGAGCTGTTTTTT.